The sequence of this TCR beta chain was determined in a study of CD8+ T cells in alopecia areata. This clone was picked up a small number of times. Its antigen is as yet unknown. CD4+ and CD8+ T cells were sorted from PBMCs stained for CD3, CD4 and CD8. Looked up from germline, CDR1 is MRHNA and CDR2 is SNTAGT. The CDR3 extends over 15 amino acids. With V trimmed by 4 bases and J by 6 bases, 4 bases remained unmatched. RNA extraction was followed by reverse transcription into cDNA, which acted as the sequencing template. Assay: immunoSEQ multiplex PCR; the TCRdb copy retains only in-frame clones and omits some. The sample lists approximately 98,000 clones, around 59% seen once, with approximately 22% in the top ten. Findings of the study overall: Patients displayed less clarity in TCR sharing than mice, a finding possibly related to HLA. It was lesional scalp, especially alopecia totalis/universalis, that showed higher clonality than normal scalp. Tissue-resident alphabeta T cells belonging to normal skin likewise get sequenced within scalp specimens.

The TCR was taken from a human donor in good health. The chain recombines TRBV6-4 with TRBJ2-2, with TRBD2 matching over 11 bases. Sequenced input: CD8+ T cells sorted from blood. The CDR3 here is CASSGGLAGSGELFF. CDR3 nucleotide sequence: TGTGCCAGCAGTGGTGGACTAGCGGGTTCCGGGGAGCTGTTTTTT.